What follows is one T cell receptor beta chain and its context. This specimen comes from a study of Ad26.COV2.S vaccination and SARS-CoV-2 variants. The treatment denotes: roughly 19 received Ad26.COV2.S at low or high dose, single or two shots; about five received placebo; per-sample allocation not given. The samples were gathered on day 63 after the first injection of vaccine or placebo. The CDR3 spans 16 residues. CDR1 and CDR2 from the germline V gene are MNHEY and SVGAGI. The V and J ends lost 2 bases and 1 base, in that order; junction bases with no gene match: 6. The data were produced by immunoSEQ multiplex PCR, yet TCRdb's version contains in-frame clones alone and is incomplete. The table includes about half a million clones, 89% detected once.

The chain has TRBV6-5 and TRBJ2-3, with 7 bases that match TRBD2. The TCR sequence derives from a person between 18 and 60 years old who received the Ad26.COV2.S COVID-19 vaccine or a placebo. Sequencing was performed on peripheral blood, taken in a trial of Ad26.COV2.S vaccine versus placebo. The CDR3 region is CASSYRPSGRTDTQYF. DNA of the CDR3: TGTGCCAGCAGTTACCGCCCTAGCGGACGCACAGATACGCAGTATTTT.